The T cell receptor beta chain described here comes from a study of response to subunit inactivated influenza vaccine. TCRdb reprocessed the RT-PCR reads with MiXCR, giving one entry per CDR3 protein. The repertoire includes hundreds of thousands of distinct CDR3 sequences, approximately 10% of them detected once, and approximately 10% sits in the top ten. V was trimmed by 0 bases and J by 7 bases, leaving 9 bases between them. The CDR3 totals 13 residues. The germline gives CDR1 DFQATT, CDR2 SNEGSKA (reference sequence). These data were also filed under a second study, of T cells expressing NK-cell markers. That study adds: UMI-tagged 5'RACE template switching yielded the TCR beta cDNA. Whether expanded NKG2C+ T cell clones were HCMV-specific remained unclear.

Sequencing used PBMCs from blood, obtained on the day of vaccination. The clonotype was recovered from a man aged 45 to 65 who received an inactivated influenza vaccine. The gene calls are TRBV20-1 and TRBJ2-2; D might be TRBD1 (5 bases). The CDR3 DNA is TGCAGTGCTAGAGATTTTACAGGCGGGGAGCTGTTTTTT. It specifies CSARDFTGGELFF.